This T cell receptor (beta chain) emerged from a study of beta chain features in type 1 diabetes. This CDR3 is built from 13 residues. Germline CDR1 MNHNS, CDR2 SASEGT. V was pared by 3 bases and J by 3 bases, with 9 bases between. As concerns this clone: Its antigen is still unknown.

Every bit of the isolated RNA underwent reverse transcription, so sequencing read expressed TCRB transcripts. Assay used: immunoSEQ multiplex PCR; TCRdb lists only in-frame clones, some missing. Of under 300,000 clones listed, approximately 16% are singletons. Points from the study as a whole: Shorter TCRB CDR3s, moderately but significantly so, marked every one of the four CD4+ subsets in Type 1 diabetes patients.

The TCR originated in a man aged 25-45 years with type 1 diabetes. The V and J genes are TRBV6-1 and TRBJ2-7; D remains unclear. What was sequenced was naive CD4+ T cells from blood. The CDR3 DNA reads TGTGCCAGCAGTGAGGGGAACAGCTACGAGCAGTACTTC. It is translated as CASSEGNSYEQYF.